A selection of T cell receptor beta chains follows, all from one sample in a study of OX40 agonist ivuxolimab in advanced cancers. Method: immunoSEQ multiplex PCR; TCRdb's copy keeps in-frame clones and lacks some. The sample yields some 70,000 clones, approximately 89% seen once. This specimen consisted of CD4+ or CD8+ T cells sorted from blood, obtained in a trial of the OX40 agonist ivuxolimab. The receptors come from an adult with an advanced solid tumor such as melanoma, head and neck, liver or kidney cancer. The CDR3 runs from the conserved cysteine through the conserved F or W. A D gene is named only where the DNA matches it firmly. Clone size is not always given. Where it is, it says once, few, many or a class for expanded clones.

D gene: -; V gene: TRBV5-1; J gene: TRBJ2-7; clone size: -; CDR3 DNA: TGCGCCAGCAGTTCTGGGAACGAGCGGTATCAGTACTTC; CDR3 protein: CASSSGNERYQYF
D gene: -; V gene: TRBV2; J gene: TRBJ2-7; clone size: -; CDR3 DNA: TGTGCCAGCAGTGAACTTTGGGAGCAGTACTTC; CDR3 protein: CASSELWEQYF
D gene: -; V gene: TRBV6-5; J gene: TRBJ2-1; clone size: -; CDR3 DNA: TGTGCCAGCAGTTATTCGCGGCCGAGCTCCTACAATGAGCAGTTCTTC; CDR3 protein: CASSYSRPSSYNEQFF
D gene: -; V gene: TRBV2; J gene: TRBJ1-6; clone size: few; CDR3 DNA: TGTGCCAGCAGTCAGGGGATAAAGTCACCCCTCCACTTT; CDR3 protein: CASSQGIKSPLHF
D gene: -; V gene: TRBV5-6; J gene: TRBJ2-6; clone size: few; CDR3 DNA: TGTGCCAGCAGCTTTTTGGCTGCTGGGGCCAACGTCCTGACTTTC; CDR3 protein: CASSFLAAGANVLTF
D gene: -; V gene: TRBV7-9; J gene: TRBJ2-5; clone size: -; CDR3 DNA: TGTGCCAGCAGTTGGGGCCCGGAGACCCAGTACTTC; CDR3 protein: CASSWGPETQYF
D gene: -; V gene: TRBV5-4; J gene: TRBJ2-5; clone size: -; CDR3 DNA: TGTGCCAGCAGCACGGGAGACCAAGAGACCCAGTACTTC; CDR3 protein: CASSTGDQETQYF
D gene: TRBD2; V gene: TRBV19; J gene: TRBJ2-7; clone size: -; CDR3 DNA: TGTGCCAGTAGTATCCGTACAAGCGGGGGGACATACGAGCAGTACTTC; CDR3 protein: CASSIRTSGGTYEQYF
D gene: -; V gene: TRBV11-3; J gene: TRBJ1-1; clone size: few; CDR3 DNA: TGTGCCAGCAGCTTAAGATCAGGTGAAGCTTTCTTT; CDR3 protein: CASSLRSGEAFF
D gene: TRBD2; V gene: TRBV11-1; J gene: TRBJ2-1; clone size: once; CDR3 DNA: TGTGCCAGCAGCCACTGGACTAGCGGGAAGGGTGAGCAGTTCTTC; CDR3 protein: CASSHWTSGKGEQFF
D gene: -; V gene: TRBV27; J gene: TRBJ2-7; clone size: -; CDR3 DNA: TGTGCCAGCAGTTTATTTATTGCCCCCTCCTACGAGCAGTACTTC; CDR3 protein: CASSLFIAPSYEQYF
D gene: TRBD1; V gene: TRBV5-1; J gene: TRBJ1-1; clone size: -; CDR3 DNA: TGCGCCAGCAGCTCCGGGACAGGTGGGAACACTGAAGCTTTCTTT; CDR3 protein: CASSSGTGGNTEAFF
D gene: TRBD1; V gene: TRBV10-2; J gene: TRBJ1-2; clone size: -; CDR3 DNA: TGCGCCAGCAGTTCCGGACAGGTCTTCTATGGCTACACCTTC; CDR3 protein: CASSSGQVFYGYTF
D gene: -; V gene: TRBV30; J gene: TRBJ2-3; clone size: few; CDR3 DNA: TGTGCCTGGGCCGCGGGGAGCGGCACAGATACGCAGTATTTT; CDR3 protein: CAWAAGSGTDTQYF
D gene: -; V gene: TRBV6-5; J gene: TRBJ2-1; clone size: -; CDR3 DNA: TGTGCCAGCAGTCCGTCCGGATGGGGCAATGAGCAGTTCTTC; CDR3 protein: CASSPSGWGNEQFF
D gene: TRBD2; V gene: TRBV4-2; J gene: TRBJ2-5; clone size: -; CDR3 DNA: TGTGCCAGCAGCCAAGGTCGGTCTAGCGGGAGAGAGACCCAGTACTTC; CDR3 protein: CASSQGRSSGRETQYF
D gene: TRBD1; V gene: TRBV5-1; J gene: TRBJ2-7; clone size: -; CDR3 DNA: TGCGCCAGCAGCTTCGGACAGGGAGGCGAGCAGTACTTC; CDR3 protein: CASSFGQGGEQYF
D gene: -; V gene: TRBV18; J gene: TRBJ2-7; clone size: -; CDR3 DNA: TGTGCCAGCTCATCTCGGACAACCTCCTACGAGCAGTACTTC; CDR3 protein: CASSSRTTSYEQYF
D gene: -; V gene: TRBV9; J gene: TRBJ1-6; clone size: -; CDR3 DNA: TGTGCCAGCAGCGTAGAGGGCAGTTTCAATTCACCCCTCCACTTT; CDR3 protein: CASSVEGSFNSPLHF
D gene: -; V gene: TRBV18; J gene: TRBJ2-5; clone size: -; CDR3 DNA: TGTGCCAGCTCACCACTAAAAGAGACCCAGTACTTC; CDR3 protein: CASSPLKETQYF